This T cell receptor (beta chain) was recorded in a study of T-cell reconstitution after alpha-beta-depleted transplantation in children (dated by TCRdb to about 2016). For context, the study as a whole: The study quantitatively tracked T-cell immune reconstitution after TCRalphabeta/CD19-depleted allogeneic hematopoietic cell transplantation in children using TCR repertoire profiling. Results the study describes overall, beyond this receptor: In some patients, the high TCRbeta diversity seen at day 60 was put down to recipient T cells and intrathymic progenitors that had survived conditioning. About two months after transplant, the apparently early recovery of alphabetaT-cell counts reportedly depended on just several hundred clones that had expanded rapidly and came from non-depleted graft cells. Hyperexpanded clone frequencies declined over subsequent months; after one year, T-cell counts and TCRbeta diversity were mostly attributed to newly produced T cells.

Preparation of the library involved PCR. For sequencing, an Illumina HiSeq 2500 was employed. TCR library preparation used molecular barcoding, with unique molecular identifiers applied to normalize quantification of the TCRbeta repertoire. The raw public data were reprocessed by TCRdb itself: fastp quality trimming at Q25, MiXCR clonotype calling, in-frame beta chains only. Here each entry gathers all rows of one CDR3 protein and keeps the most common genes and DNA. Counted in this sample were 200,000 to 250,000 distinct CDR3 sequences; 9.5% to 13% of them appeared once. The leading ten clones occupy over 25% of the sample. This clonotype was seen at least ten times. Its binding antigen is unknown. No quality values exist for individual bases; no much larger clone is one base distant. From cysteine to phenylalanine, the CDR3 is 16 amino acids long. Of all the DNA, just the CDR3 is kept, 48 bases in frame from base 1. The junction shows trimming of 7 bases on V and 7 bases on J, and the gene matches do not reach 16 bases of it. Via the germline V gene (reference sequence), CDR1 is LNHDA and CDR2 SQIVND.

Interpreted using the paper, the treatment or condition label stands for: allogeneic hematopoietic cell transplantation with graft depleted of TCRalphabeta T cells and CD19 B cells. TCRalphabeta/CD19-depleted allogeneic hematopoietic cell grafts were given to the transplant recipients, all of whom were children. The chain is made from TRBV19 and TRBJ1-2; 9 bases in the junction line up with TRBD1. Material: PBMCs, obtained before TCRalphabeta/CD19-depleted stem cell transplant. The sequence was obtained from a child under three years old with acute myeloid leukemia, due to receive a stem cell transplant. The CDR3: CASIDRGALTVRGYTF. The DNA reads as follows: TGTGCCAGTATAGACAGGGGGGCCCTGACCGTCCGTGGCTACACCTTC.